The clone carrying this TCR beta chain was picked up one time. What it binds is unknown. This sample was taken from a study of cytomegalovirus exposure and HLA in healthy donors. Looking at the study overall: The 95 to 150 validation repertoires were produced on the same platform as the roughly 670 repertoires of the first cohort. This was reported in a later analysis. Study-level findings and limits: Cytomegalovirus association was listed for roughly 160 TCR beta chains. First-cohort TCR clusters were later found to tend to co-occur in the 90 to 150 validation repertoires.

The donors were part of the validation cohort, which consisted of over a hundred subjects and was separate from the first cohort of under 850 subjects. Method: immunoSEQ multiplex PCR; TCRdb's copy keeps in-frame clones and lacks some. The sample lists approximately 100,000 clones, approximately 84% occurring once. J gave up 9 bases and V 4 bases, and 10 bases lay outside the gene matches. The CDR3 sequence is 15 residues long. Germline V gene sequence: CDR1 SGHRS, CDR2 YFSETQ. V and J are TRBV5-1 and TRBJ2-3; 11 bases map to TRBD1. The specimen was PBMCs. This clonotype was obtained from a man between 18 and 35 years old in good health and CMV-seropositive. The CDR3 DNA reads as TGCGCCAGCAGCCTCAGGGGACAGGGGGTGGGGACGCAGTATTTT. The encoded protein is CASSLRGQGVGTQYF. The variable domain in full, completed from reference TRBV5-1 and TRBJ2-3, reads KAGVTQTPRYLIKTRGQQVTLSCSPISGHRSVSWYQQTPGQGLQFLFEYFSETQRNKGNFPGRFSGRQFSNSRSEMNVSTLELGDSALYLCASSLRGQGVGTQYFGPGTRLTVL.